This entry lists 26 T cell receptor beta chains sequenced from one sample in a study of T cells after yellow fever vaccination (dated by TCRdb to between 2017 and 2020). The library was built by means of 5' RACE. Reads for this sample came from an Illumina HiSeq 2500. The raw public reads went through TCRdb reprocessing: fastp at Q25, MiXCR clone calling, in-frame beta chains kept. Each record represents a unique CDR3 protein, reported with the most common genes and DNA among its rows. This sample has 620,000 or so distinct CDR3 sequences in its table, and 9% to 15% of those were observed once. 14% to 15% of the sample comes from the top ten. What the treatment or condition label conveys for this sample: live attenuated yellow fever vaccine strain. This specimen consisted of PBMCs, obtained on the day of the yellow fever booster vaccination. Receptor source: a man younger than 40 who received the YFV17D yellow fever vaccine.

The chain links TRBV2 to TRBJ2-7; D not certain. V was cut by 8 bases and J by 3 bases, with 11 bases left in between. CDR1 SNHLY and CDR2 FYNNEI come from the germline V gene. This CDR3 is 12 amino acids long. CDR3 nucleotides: TGTGCCAGCGCCTCCGGCGGCTACGAGCAGTACTTC. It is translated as CASASGGYEQYF.

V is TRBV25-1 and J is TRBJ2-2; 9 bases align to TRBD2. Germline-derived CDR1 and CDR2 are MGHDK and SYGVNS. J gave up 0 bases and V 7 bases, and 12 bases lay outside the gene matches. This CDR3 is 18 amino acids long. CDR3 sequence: CASNPTPGLAANTGELFF. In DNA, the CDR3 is TGTGCCAGCAATCCTACACCGGGACTAGCAGCGAACACCGGGGAGCTGTTTTTT.

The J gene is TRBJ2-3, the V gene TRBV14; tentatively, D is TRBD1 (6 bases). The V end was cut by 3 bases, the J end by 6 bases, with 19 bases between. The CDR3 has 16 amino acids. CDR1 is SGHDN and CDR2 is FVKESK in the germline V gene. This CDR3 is CASSHLMVPGVDTQYF. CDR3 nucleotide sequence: TGTGCCAGCAGCCATTTGATGGTCCCAGGGGTCGATACGCAGTATTTT.

The CDR3 loop reads CASSLDAGVREKTQYF. For the CDR3, the DNA is TGTGCCAGCAGCTTAGACGCTGGCGTCAGGGAAAAGACCCAGTACTTC. V and J are TRBV7-2 and TRBJ2-5; perhaps TRBD1 as D (5 bases). V was shortened by 1 base and J by 6 bases, with 18 bases between the two germline ends. CDR1 and CDR2 from the germline V gene are SGHTA and FQGNSA. CDR3 length: 16 amino acids.

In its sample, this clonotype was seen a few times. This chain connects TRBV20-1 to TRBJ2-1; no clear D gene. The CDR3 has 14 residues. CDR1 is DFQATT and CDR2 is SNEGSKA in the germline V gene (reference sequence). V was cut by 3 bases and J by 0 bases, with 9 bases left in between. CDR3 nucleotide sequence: TGCAGTGCTAGGTTTCAGAGCTCCTACAATGAGCAGTTCTTC. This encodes CSARFQSSYNEQFF.

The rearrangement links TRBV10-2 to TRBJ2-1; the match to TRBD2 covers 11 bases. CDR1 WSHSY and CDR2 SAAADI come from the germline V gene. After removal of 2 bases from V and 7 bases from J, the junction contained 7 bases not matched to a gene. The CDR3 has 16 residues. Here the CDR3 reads CASSEPTSGGPNEQFF. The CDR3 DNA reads TGCGCCAGCAGTGAGCCAACTAGCGGGGGACCTAATGAGCAGTTCTTC.

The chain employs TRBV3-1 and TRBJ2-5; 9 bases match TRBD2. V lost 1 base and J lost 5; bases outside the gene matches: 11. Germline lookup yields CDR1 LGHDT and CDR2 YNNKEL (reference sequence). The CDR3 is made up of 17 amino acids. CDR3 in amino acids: CASSQGVSGSRWETQYF. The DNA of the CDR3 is TGTGCCAGCAGCCAAGGTGTTAGCGGGAGCAGATGGGAGACCCAGTACTTC.

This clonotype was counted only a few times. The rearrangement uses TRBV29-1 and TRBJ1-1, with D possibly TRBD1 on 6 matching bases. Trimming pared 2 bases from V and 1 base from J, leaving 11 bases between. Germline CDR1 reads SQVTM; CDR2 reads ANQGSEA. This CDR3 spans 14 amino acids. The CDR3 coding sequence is TGCAGCGTTGAACCCGGGACAAAGAACACTGAAGCTTTCTTT. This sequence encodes CSVEPGTKNTEAFF.

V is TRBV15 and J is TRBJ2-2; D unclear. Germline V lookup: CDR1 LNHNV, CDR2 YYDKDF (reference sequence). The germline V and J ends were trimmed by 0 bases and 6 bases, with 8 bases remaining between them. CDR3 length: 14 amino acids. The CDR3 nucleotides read TGTGCCACCAGCAGAGATTGGGTTGCCGGGGAGCTGTTTTTT. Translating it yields CATSRDWVAGELFF.

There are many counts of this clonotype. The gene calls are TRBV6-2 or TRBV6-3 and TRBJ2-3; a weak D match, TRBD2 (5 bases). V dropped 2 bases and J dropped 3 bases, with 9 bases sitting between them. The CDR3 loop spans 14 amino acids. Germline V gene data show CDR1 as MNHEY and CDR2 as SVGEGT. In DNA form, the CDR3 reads TGTGCCAGCAGTTACGGGAGAGGAACAGATACGCAGTATTTT. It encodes CASSYGRGTDTQYF.

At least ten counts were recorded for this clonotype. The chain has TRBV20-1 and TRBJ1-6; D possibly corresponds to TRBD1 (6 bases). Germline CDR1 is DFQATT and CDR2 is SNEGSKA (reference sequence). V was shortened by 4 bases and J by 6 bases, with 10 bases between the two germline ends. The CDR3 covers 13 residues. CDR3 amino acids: CSAKQGPNSPLHF. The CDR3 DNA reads TGCAGTGCTAAACAGGGACCTAATTCACCCCTCCACTTT.

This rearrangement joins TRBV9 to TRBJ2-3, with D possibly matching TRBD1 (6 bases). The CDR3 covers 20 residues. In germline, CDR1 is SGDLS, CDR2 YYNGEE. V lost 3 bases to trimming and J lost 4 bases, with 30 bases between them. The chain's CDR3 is CASSEGVRPETKGVADTQYF. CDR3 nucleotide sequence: TGTGCCAGCAGCGAAGGGGTACGGCCCGAAACCAAGGGGGTTGCAGATACGCAGTATTTT.

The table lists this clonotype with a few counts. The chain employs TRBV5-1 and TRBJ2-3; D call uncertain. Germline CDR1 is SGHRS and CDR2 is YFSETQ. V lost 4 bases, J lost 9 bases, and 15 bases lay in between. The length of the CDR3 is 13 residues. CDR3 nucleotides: TGCGCCAGCAGCGGGCCCCCTCTTGAGACGCAGTATTTT. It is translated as CASSGPPLETQYF.

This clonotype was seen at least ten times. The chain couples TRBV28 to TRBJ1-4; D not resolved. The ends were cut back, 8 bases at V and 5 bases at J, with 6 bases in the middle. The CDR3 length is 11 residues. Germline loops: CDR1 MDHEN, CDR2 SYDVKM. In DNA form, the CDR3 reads TGTGCCAGCGAGAGGAATGAAAAACTGTTTTTT. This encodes CASERNEKLFF.

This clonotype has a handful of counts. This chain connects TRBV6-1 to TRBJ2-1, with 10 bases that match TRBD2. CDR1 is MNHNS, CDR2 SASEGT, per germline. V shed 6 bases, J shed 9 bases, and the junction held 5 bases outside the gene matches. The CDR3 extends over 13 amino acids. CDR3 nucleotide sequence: TGTGCCAGCAGGCGTTCTAGCGGGAGTGAGCAGTTCTTC. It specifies CASRRSSGSEQFF.

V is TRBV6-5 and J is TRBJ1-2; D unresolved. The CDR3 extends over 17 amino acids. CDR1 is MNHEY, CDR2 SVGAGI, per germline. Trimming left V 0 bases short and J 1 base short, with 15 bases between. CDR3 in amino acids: CASSYSIGTDFNYGYTF. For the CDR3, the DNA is TGTGCCAGCAGTTACTCGATTGGCACGGATTTTAACTATGGCTACACCTTC.

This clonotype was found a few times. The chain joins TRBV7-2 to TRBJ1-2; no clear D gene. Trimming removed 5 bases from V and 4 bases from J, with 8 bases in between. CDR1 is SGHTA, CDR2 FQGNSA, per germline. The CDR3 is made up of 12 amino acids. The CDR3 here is CASSPSGYGYTF. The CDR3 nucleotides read TGTGCCAGCAGCCCCTCGGGCTATGGCTACACCTTC.

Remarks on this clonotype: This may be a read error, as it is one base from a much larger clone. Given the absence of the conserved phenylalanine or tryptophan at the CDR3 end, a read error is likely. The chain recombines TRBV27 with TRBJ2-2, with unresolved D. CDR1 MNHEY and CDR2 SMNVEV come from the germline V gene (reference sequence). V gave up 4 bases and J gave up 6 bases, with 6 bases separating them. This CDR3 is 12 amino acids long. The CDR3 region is CASSWRSGELFS. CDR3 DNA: TGTGCCAGCAGTTGGCGCTCCGGGGAGCTGTTTTCT.

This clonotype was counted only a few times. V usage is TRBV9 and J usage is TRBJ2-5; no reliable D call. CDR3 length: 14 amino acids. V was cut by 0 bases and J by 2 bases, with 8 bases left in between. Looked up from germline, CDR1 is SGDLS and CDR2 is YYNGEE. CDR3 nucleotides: TGTGCCAGCAGCGTAGGGCAGATTCAAGAGACCCAGTACTTC. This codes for CASSVGQIQETQYF.

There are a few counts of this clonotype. This CDR3 reads CASSHTSHVTDTQYF. CDR3 DNA sequence: TGTGCCAGCAGCCACACCTCTCATGTCACAGATACGCAGTATTTT. The chain uses TRBV9 and TRBJ2-3, with D hard to call. CDR1 SGDLS and CDR2 YYNGEE come from the germline V gene. The germline V and J ends were trimmed by 4 bases and 2 bases, with 14 bases remaining between them. The CDR3 extends over 15 amino acids. Filled out from reference TRBV9 and TRBJ2-3, the complete variable domain reads DSGVTQTPKHLITATGQRVTLRCSPRSGDLSVYWYQQSLDQGLQFLIQYYNGEERAKGNILERFSAQQFPDLHSELNLSSLELGDSALYFCASSHTSHVTDTQYFGPGTRLTVL.

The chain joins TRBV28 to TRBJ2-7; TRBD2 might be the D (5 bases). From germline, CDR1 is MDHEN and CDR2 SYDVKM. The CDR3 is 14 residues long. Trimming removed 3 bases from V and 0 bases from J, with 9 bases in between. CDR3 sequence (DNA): TGTGCCAGCAGTTTGAGCGGCTACTCCTACGAGCAGTACTTC. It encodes CASSLSGYSYEQYF. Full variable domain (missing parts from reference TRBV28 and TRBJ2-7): DVKVTQSSRYLVKRTGEKVFLECVQDMDHENMFWYRQDPGLGLRLIYFSYDVKMKEKGDIPEGYSVSREKKERFSLILESASTNQTSMYLCASSLSGYSYEQYFGPGTRLTVT.

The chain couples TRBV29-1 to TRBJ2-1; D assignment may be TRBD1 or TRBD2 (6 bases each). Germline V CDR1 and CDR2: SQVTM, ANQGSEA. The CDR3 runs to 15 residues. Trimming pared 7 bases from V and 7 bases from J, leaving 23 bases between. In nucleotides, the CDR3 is TGCAGCGCCACTTTGGGACTCGCCAGGGGTAATGAGCAGTTCTTC. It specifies CSATLGLARGNEQFF.

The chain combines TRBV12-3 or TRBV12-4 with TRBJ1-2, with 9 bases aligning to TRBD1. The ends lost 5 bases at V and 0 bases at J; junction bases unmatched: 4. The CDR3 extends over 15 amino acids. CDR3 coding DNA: TGTGCCAGCAGTACACGGGACAGGGCTAACTATGGCTACACCTTC. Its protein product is CASSTRDRANYGYTF.

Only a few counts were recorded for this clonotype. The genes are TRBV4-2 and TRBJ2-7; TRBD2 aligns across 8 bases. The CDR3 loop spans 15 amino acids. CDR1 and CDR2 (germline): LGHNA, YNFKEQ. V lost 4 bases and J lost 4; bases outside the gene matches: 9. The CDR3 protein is CASSPISGTLYEQYF. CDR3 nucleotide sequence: TGTGCCAGCAGCCCCATTAGCGGGACTTTATACGAGCAGTACTTC.

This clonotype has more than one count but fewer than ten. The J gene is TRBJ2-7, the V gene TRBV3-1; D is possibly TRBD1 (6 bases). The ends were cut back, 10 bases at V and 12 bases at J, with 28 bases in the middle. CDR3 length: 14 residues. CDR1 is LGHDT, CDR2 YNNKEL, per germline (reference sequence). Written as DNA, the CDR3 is TGTGCCATCTCACCGACAGGCCCCTCACGCTACCCGTACTTC. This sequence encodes CAISPTGPSRYPYF.

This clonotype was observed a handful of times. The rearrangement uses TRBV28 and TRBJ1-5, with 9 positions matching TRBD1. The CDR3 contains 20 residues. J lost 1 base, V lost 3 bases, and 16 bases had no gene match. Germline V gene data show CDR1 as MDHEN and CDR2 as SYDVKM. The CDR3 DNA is TGTGCCAGCAGTTTCTTTATGGGCTTACAGGGGGCTAAGAGCAATCAGCCCCAGCATTTT. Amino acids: CASSFFMGLQGAKSNQPQHF.